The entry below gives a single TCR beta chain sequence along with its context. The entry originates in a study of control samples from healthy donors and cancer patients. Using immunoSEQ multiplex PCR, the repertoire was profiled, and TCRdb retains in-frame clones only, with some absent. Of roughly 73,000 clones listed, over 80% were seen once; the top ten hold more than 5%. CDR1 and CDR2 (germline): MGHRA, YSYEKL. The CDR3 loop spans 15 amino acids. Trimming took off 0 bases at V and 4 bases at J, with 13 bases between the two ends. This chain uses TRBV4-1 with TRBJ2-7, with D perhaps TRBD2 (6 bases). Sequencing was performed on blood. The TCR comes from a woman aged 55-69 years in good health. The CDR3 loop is CASSQDGQEGYEQYF. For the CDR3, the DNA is TGCGCCAGCAGCCAAGATGGGCAGGAGGGGTACGAGCAGTACTTC.